This T cell receptor beta chain was captured by sequencing in a study of CD4 T cells in relation to SARS-CoV-2 and coronaviruses. Unexposed donor CD4+ T cells date from about 2011-2018, before the COVID-19 pandemic. CD4+ T cells were isolated from the cells after around 10 days of culture. Cells permitting, SARS-CoV-2 S/N and four cold-coronavirus spikes were tested on unexposed-donor CD4+ T cells. Libraries were prepared by immunoSEQ multiplex PCR; TCRdb keeps only in-frame clonotypes and omits some of them. The data hold around 16,000 clones, with around four fifths observed a single time. V trimming: 5 bases; J trimming: 6 bases; junction bases outside the gene matches: 6. Germline V lookup: CDR1 MNHEY, CDR2 SMNVEV (reference sequence). The CDR3 is made up of 13 amino acids. As for this clone: Antigen: not known.

Study findings and constraints: Each donor contributed either pre-pandemic or post-infection samples, not both. Around two thirds of donors had memory CD4+ clonotypes crossrecognizing SARS-CoV-2 and common cold coronavirus spike. The cross-reactivity analysis covered only spike protein, not other viral proteins.

The receptor's source is a human donor in good health. The J gene is TRBJ1-2, the V gene TRBV27, with 7 bases fitting TRBD1. The sample taken for sequencing was CD4+ T cells from PBMCs, cultured in vitro. CDR3 nucleotide sequence: TGTGCCAGCAGTGAAGGGACAGAAGATGGCTACACCTTC. It translates to CASSEGTEDGYTF.